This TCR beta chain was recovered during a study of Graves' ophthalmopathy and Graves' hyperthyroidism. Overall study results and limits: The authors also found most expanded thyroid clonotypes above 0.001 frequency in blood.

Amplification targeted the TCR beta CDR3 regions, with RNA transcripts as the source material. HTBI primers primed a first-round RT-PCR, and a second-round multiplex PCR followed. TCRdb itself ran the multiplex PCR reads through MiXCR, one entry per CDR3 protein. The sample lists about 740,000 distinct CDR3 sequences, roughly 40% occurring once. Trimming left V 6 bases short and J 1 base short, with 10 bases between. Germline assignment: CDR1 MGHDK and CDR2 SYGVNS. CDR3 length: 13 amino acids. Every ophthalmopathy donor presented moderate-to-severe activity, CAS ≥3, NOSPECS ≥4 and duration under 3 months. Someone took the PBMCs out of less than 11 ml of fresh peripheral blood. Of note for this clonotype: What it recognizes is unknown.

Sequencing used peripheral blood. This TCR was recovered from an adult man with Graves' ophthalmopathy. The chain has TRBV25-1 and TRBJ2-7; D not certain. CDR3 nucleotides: TGTGCCAGCAGCTTTACACGATCCTACGAGCAGTACTTC. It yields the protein CASSFTRSYEQYF.